The 22 T cell receptor beta chains below come from one sample, sequenced in a study. Libraries were prepared by immunoSEQ multiplex PCR; TCRdb keeps only in-frame clonotypes and omits some of them. The repertoire holds approximately 53,000 clones, with 85% to 95% as singletons. The source material was PBMCs. Receptor source: a man aged 35 to 55 with rheumatoid arthritis.

The genes are TRBV5-1 and TRBJ2-3, with D maybe TRBD2 (7 bases). Germline V gene lookup returns CDR1 SGHRS and CDR2 YFSETQ. There are 16 residues in the CDR3. V was cut by 4 bases and J by 0 bases, with 15 bases left in between. The CDR3 DNA sequence: TGCGCCAGCAGCCGGTGGGGGCGGGGGAGCACAGATACGCAGTATTTT. This gives the protein CASSRWGRGSTDTQYF.

The chain employs TRBV4-1 and TRBJ2-7; TRBD2 agrees at 9 bases. This CDR3 comprises 20 residues. V shed 1 base, J shed 3 bases, and the junction held 19 bases outside the gene matches. Per germline, CDR1 MGHRA and CDR2 YSYEKL. The CDR3: CASSQVHPLAGESFRYEQYF. In nucleotides, the CDR3 is TGCGCCAGCAGCCAAGTCCACCCTTTAGCGGGAGAATCCTTTCGCTACGAGCAGTACTTC.

V is TRBV28 and J is TRBJ1-4; D may be TRBD1 (5 bases). The CDR3 has 14 amino acids. Trimming pared 4 bases from V and 6 bases from J, leaving 12 bases between. Germline CDR1 and CDR2: MDHEN and SYDVKM. CDR3 coding DNA: TGTGCCAGCAGTTCGGGACCGGAACATGAAAAACTGTTTTTT. This codes for CASSSGPEHEKLFF.

CDR3 residues: CASSLVGDSNQPQHF. The CDR3 DNA is TGTGCCAGCAGCTTAGTAGGGGATAGCAATCAGCCCCAGCATTTT. This rearrangement joins TRBV7-2 to TRBJ1-5, with a tentative D call TRBD1 (5 bases). This CDR3 contains 15 residues. V lost 1 base and J lost 0, with 7 bases in between. Germline V lookup: CDR1 SGHTA, CDR2 FQGNSA. Combining the CDR3 with reference TRBV7-2 and TRBJ1-5 gives the whole variable domain GAGVSQSPSNKVTEKGKDVELRCDPISGHTALYWYRQSLGQGLEFLIYFQGNSAPDKSGLPSDRFSAERTGGSVSTLTIQRTQQEDSAVYLCASSLVGDSNQPQHFGDGTRLSIL.

The chain combines TRBV11-1 with TRBJ2-3; maybe TRBD2 (5 bases). CDR1 and CDR2 (germline): SGHAT, FQDESV (reference sequence). V shed 3 bases and J shed 1 base, with 8 bases lying between them. This CDR3 comprises 14 residues. The DNA for the CDR3 is TGTGCCAGCAGCTTCGTTAGCGGCACAGATACGCAGTATTTT. Amino acids: CASSFVSGTDTQYF.

The V gene is TRBV30, the J gene TRBJ1-3; 9 positions agree with TRBD1. Germline V gene sequence: CDR1 GTSNPN, CDR2 SVGIG (reference sequence). V gave up 0 bases and J gave up 2 bases; unmatched junction bases: 5. The CDR3 is 16 amino acids. CDR3 loop: CAWSVGQGLAGNTIYF. The CDR3 DNA reads as TGTGCCTGGAGTGTGGGACAGGGACTAGCTGGAAACACCATATATTTT. The full variable domain, its missing parts supplied by reference TRBV30 and TRBJ1-3, is SQTIHQWPATLVQPVGSPLSLECTVEGTSNPNLYWYRQAAGRGLQLLFYSVGIGQISSEVPQNLSASRPQDRQFILSSKKLLLSDSGFYLCAWSVGQGLAGNTIYFGEGSWLTVV.

The chain has TRBV7-9 and TRBJ1-5; 7 bases are a match to TRBD1. The junction had 9 bases not matched to a gene; V was cut back by 5 bases and J by 2 bases. Germline loops: CDR1 SEHNR, CDR2 FQNEAQ (reference sequence). The CDR3 length is 16 residues. In DNA form, the CDR3 reads TGTGCCAGCAGCCCGACAGGGACACAGGGCAATCAGCCCCAGCATTTT. Amino acid sequence: CASSPTGTQGNQPQHF.

The chain employs TRBV30 and TRBJ1-4; 10 bases align to TRBD1. The CDR3 spans 15 residues. J gave up 8 bases and V 4 bases, and 10 bases lay outside the gene matches. Germline V gives CDR1 GTSNPN, CDR2 SVGIG (reference sequence). This CDR3 reads CAWTLVGQGYEKLFF. The CDR3 nucleotides read TGTGCCTGGACCCTAGTGGGACAGGGGTACGAAAAACTGTTTTTT.

This clone was seen a single time. This chain connects TRBV28 to TRBJ1-2, with unresolved D. Germline V CDR1 and CDR2: MDHEN, SYDVKM. There are 12 residues in the CDR3. Trimming stripped 5 bases from V and 8 bases from J, with 12 bases between. CDR3 sequence (DNA): TGTGCCAGCAGTAGTAACCAGCGGGGCTACACCTTC. Protein product: CASSSNQRGYTF.

The chain combines TRBV19 with TRBJ2-5, with unresolved D. This CDR3 has 15 amino acids. Germline assignment: CDR1 LNHDA and CDR2 SQIVND (reference sequence). Trimming shortened V by 3 bases and J by 4 bases, and 15 bases separated the two germline ends. CDR3 amino acids: CASSIASGLGETQYF. The CDR3 nucleotides are TGTGCCAGTAGTATTGCCAGTGGGTTAGGAGAGACCCAGTACTTC.

This chain connects TRBV7-2 to TRBJ1-1; the D is unclear. Looked up from germline, CDR1 is SGHTA and CDR2 is FQGNSA. This CDR3 is built from 14 residues. Trimming stripped 6 bases from V and 1 base from J, with 12 bases between. In DNA, the CDR3 is TGTGCCAGCAGACTGACCGGACCGAACACTGAAGCTTTCTTT. Protein sequence: CASRLTGPNTEAFF.

The rearrangement joins TRBV6-2 or TRBV6-3 to TRBJ2-7, with 7 bases identical to TRBD1. The CDR3 covers 12 residues. Trimming took 5 bases from V and 3 from J; bases not matched to a gene: 1. Germline assignment: CDR1 MNHEY and CDR2 SVGEGT. Here the CDR3 DNA reads TGTGCCAGCAGTGGACAGGTCTACGAGCAGTACTTC. As protein: CASSGQVYEQYF.

CDR3 DNA sequence: TGTGCCAGCAGCTTAGGACGGACCAACTCCTATGGCTACACCTTC. This sequence encodes CASSLGRTNSYGYTF. This chain uses TRBV13 with TRBJ1-2; no clear D. The CDR3 length is 15 residues. V gave up 0 bases and J gave up 4 bases, with 12 bases separating them. Germline V gives CDR1 PRHDT, CDR2 FYEKMQ (reference sequence).

The V and J genes are TRBV24-1 and TRBJ2-3; 8 nucleotides agree with TRBD1. The germline V gene has CDR1 KGHDR and CDR2 SFDVKD. This CDR3 has 15 amino acids. V gave up 5 bases and J gave up 3 bases; unmatched junction bases: 6. CDR3: CATSVRTGMTDTQYF. CDR3 nucleotides: TGTGCCACCAGTGTCAGGACAGGGATGACAGATACGCAGTATTTT.

CDR3 coding DNA: TGCGCCAGCAGCTTGACTAGCGGGGGTGACATTCAGTACTTC. Its protein is CASSLTSGGDIQYF. The V call is TRBV5-1, the J call TRBJ2-4; 11 bases are shared with TRBD2. This CDR3 has 14 amino acids. Trimming took 1 base from V and 8 from J; bases not matched to a gene: 2. Germline CDR1 reads SGHRS; CDR2 reads YFSETQ.

The chain combines TRBV5-1 with TRBJ1-4; the D is unclear. CDR1 is SGHRS, CDR2 YFSETQ, per germline. The ends were cut back, 4 bases at V and 7 bases at J, with 14 bases in the middle. The CDR3 has 14 residues. As DNA, the CDR3 is TGCGCCAGCAGCCCCACAGTAGCAAGTGAAAAACTGTTTTTT. Its protein product is CASSPTVASEKLFF.

J is TRBJ1-6 and V is TRBV6-5; no firm D call. The length of the CDR3 is 15 residues. The ends were cut back, 5 bases at V and 1 base at J, with 9 bases in the middle. The V gene's germline CDR1 is MNHEY and CDR2 SVGAGI. This CDR3 reads CASSPRGSYNSPLHF. CDR3 DNA: TGTGCCAGCAGTCCGCGTGGGTCCTATAATTCACCCCTCCACTTT.

The chain is built from TRBV30 and TRBJ2-7, with 9 bases matching TRBD1. Looked up from germline, CDR1 is GTSNPN and CDR2 is SVGIG (reference sequence). Trimming removed 5 bases from V and 3 bases from J; junction bases left unmatched: 5. CDR3 length: 13 amino acids. In nucleotides, the CDR3 is TGTGCCTGGGCCGGGACAGGGATCTACGAGCAGTACTTC. It translates to CAWAGTGIYEQYF.

The chain employs TRBV19 and TRBJ1-4; no clear D. V shed 6 bases and J shed 0 bases, with 8 bases lying between them. Germline V gene lookup returns CDR1 LNHDA and CDR2 SQIVND (reference sequence). The CDR3 is made up of 14 amino acids. The CDR3 DNA reads TGTGCCAGTAGAGACACTCCAACTAATGAAAAACTGTTTTTT. Protein product: CASRDTPTNEKLFF.

V is TRBV25-1 and J is TRBJ2-7; 8 bases are shared with TRBD1. The V gene end was trimmed by 4 bases and the J gene end by 2 bases; junction bases not matched to a gene: 4. The germline gives CDR1 MGHDK, CDR2 SYGVNS. The CDR3 consists of 14 residues. As DNA, the CDR3 is TGTGCCAGCAGTGTACGGACAGGGCCCTACGAGCAGTACTTC. This codes for CASSVRTGPYEQYF.

This clone has just a few counts. This sequence joins TRBV30 and TRBJ1-5; the D gene is possibly TRBD1 (6 bases). The CDR3 spans 15 residues. Trimming stripped 2 bases from V and 1 base from J, with 12 bases between. CDR1 is GTSNPN, CDR2 SVGIG, per germline (reference sequence). CDR3 nucleotides: TGTGCCTGGAGTCCCGGACAGCGAAGCAATCAGCCCCAGCATTTT. This encodes CAWSPGQRSNQPQHF.

The chain has TRBV12-3 or TRBV12-4 and TRBJ2-1; 8 nucleotides match TRBD2. The CDR3 covers 13 residues. Trimming took 6 bases from V and 5 from J; bases not matched to a gene: 3. In DNA, the CDR3 is TGTGCCAGCAGCCCGGGGGGGGACAATGAGCAGTTCTTC. It yields the protein CASSPGGDNEQFF.